These 25 T cell receptor beta chains originate from one sample sequenced in a study of cytotoxic CD8 clonotypes in ibrutinib-treated CLL. Clones were sequenced by immunoSEQ multiplex PCR, and TCRdb holds only the in-frame ones, with some missing. The repertoire holds fewer than 400,000 clones, with 67% as singletons. Sequencing was performed on PBMCs, taken after 36 months of ibrutinib treatment. All receptors come from a human donor with chronic lymphocytic leukemia.

CDR3 protein: CASSFLRSGDTQYF. The CDR3 DNA reads TGTGCCAGCAGCTTTTTAAGGTCAGGAGATACGCAGTATTTT. This rearrangement joins TRBV11-2 to TRBJ2-3; D is unresolved. Germline V gene sequence: CDR1 SGHAT, CDR2 FQNNGV. The ends were cut back, 3 bases at V and 5 bases at J, with 12 bases in the middle. This CDR3 contains 14 residues.

V and J are TRBV10-2 and TRBJ2-1; 11 nucleotides align to TRBD2. V dropped 3 bases and J dropped 4; count of bases not matched to a gene: 8. The germline V gene has CDR1 WSHSY and CDR2 SAAADI. The CDR3 covers 17 residues. CDR3 protein: CASSDVAGGPGYNEQFF. The CDR3 DNA reads TGCGCCAGCAGTGATGTAGCGGGAGGGCCAGGGTACAATGAGCAGTTCTTC.

The chain has TRBV7-2 and TRBJ2-1; the match to TRBD2 covers 15 bases. J gave up 4 bases and V 5 bases, and 3 bases lay outside the gene matches. CDR3 length: 16 amino acids. Per germline, CDR1 SGHTA and CDR2 FQGNSA. CDR3: CASSGTSGGYYNEQFF. The DNA of the CDR3 is TGTGCCAGCAGCGGGACTAGCGGGGGGTATTACAATGAGCAGTTCTTC.

The chain carries TRBV7-9 and TRBJ2-3; TRBD2 might be the D (6 bases). CDR1 and CDR2 from the germline V gene are SEHNR and FQNEAQ (reference sequence). V dropped 7 bases and J dropped 4 bases, with 18 bases sitting between them. This CDR3 has 15 amino acids. The CDR3 DNA sequence: TGTGCCAGCACCCCGACTAGACAAGGGCCAGATACGCAGTATTTT. It translates to CASTPTRQGPDTQYF.

Only one count was recorded for this clone. The chain recombines TRBV29-1 with TRBJ2-1; D might be TRBD1 or TRBD2, each matching 6 bases. This CDR3 is 11 amino acids long. The germline V gene has CDR1 SQVTM and CDR2 ANQGSEA. The ends were cut back, 7 bases at V and 11 bases at J, with 15 bases in the middle. CDR3 nucleotides: TGCAGCGAACTTAAAGGGGGGAAGCAGTTCTTC. Amino acid sequence: CSELKGGKQFF.

The chain carries TRBV7-8 and TRBJ2-1, with no clear D. CDR1 and CDR2 (germline): SGHVS, FQNEAQ. The V and J ends lost 0 bases and 0 bases respectively, with 12 bases between them. This CDR3 contains 17 residues. CDR3 sequence: CASSLALWVSSYNEQFF. The CDR3 DNA reads as TGTGCCAGCAGCTTAGCGTTGTGGGTGAGCTCCTACAATGAGCAGTTCTTC.

This clone was seen only a few times. The chain recombines TRBV9 with TRBJ1-1, with D hard to call. The CDR3 totals 13 residues. V was shortened by 4 bases and J by 3 bases, with 10 bases between the two germline ends. Germline V gives CDR1 SGDLS, CDR2 YYNGEE. The CDR3 loop is CASSPEWDTEAFF. The CDR3 nucleotides are TGTGCCAGCAGCCCAGAGTGGGACACTGAAGCTTTCTTT. Supplemented by reference TRBV9 and TRBJ1-1, the full variable domain reads DSGVTQTPKHLITATGQRVTLRCSPRSGDLSVYWYQQSLDQGLQFLIQYYNGEERAKGNILERFSAQQFPDLHSELNLSSLELGDSALYFCASSPEWDTEAFFGQGTRLTVV.

The chain joins TRBV10-2 to TRBJ2-7, with 7 bases matching TRBD1. This CDR3 has 14 amino acids. CDR1 WSHSY and CDR2 SAAADI come from the germline V gene. With V trimmed by 2 bases and J by 2 bases, 3 bases remained unmatched. The CDR3 loop is CASSEDRVAYEQYF. In DNA form, the CDR3 reads TGCGCCAGCAGTGAGGACAGGGTGGCCTACGAGCAGTACTTC.

This clone has only one observation. V usage is TRBV5-1 and J usage is TRBJ1-3; possibly TRBD1 for D (6 bases). This CDR3 region has 16 residues. Trimming removed 2 bases from V and 0 bases from J, with 12 bases in between. The germline gives CDR1 SGHRS, CDR2 YFSETQ. CDR3 bases: TGCGCCAGCAGCTTACAGGGTGTCTACTCTGGAAACACCATATATTTT. Translating it yields CASSLQGVYSGNTIYF.

This clone was detected a few times. The rearrangement uses TRBV7-9 and TRBJ2-3, with no clear D. The CDR3 has 13 residues. Trimming took 5 bases from V and 10 from J, leaving 16 bases between them. Germline V gene data show CDR1 as SEHNR and CDR2 as FQNEAQ (reference sequence). The CDR3 loop reads CASSDPIWSAQYF. DNA for the CDR3: TGTGCCAGCAGCGACCCGATTTGGTCGGCGCAGTATTTT.

This rearrangement joins TRBV5-6 to TRBJ2-7, with D possibly being TRBD1 (5 bases). The CDR3 loop spans 15 amino acids. Trimming cost V 4 bases and J 2 bases, with 16 bases left between them. Germline V gives CDR1 SGHDT, CDR2 YYEEEE. DNA of the CDR3: TGTGCCAGCAGCCTCCTCCCCCGACAGACCTACGAGCAGTACTTC. It encodes CASSLLPRQTYEQYF.

V and J are TRBV7-2 and TRBJ2-1; tentatively, D is TRBD2 (6 bases). The CDR3 covers 15 residues. Trimming shortened V by 4 bases and J by 4 bases, and 14 bases separated the two germline ends. Germline CDR1 is SGHTA and CDR2 is FQGNSA. CDR3 bases: TGTGCCAGCAGCTCCAGACTAGTCCGGTACAATGAGCAGTTCTTC. The encoded protein is CASSSRLVRYNEQFF.

The gene calls are TRBV19 and TRBJ2-7; 7 positions agree with TRBD1. The CDR3 is 14 residues long. CDR1 is LNHDA, CDR2 SQIVND, per germline (reference sequence). Germline trimming cut 3 bases from V and 5 bases from J; bases unmatched to any gene: 7. CDR3 bases: TGTGCCAGTAGTATCCGGGACAGTAAGGACGAGCAGTACTTC. It codes for CASSIRDSKDEQYF.

This clone was counted once. The gene calls are TRBV5-4 and TRBJ2-5; the D gene could be TRBD1 or TRBD2 (5 bases each). The length of the CDR3 is 16 residues. Germline V gene lookup returns CDR1 SGHNT and CDR2 YYREEE (reference sequence). Trimming stripped 0 bases from V and 5 bases from J, with 17 bases between. The CDR3 protein is CASSLEGLASIETQYF. In DNA, the CDR3 is TGTGCCAGCAGCTTGGAGGGGCTAGCTTCCATTGAGACCCAGTACTTC.

V usage is TRBV15 and J usage is TRBJ1-6; D is unclear. Trimming shortened V by 3 bases and J by 10 bases, and 10 bases separated the two germline ends. In germline, CDR1 is LNHNV, CDR2 YYDKDF (reference sequence). This CDR3 spans 13 amino acids. The DNA for the CDR3 is TGTGCCACCAGCAGCGGACCCTCCTCACCCCTCCACTTT. This gives the protein CATSSGPSSPLHF.

The V gene is TRBV7-9, the J gene TRBJ1-1; TRBD1 might be the D (5 bases). The CDR3 is 13 residues long. In germline, CDR1 is SEHNR, CDR2 FQNEAQ (reference sequence). V lost 5 bases to trimming and J lost 7 bases, with 14 bases between them. CDR3 bases: TGTGCCAGCAGCCCGGGGGGGATAGGTGAAGCTTTCTTT. It codes for CASSPGGIGEAFF.

The chain couples TRBV6-6 to TRBJ2-7; the match to TRBD2 covers 12 bases. The CDR3 spans 15 residues. Germline V lookup: CDR1 MNHNY, CDR2 SVGAGI (reference sequence). V was clipped by 5 bases and J by 5 bases; unmatched bases: 7. The CDR3 bases are TGTGCCAGCAGTCTGACTAGCGGGGGTCGTCACGAGCAGTACTTC. It is translated as CASSLTSGGRHEQYF.

This chain uses TRBV5-1 with TRBJ1-2; D gene uncertain. With 0 bases removed from V and 0 bases from J, the gap between germline ends came to 15 bases. The CDR3 extends over 17 amino acids. Germline-derived CDR1 and CDR2 are SGHRS and YFSETQ. The CDR3 sequence: CASSLASGPSTNYGYTF. In DNA form, the CDR3 reads TGCGCCAGCAGCTTGGCCTCGGGTCCCTCTACTAACTATGGCTACACCTTC.

J is TRBJ2-3 and V is TRBV19; 7 bases map to TRBD1. This CDR3 region has 14 residues. Germline V lookup: CDR1 LNHDA, CDR2 SQIVND (reference sequence). Losses at the gene ends were 6 bases for V and 1 base for J; bases not matched to a gene: 4. CDR3 in DNA: TGTGCCAGTAGGCGAACAGGGGGCACAGATACGCAGTATTTT. It specifies CASRRTGGTDTQYF. Variable domain in full (rest from reference TRBV19 and TRBJ2-3): DGGITQSPKYLFRKEGQNVTLSCEQNLNHDAMYWYRQDPGQGLRLIYYSQIVNDFQKGDIAEGYSVSREKKESFPLTVTSAQKNPTAFYLCASRRTGGTDTQYFGPGTRLTVL.

This rearrangement joins TRBV19 to TRBJ2-2; 8 nucleotides agree with TRBD2. The CDR3 covers 18 residues. Germline loops: CDR1 LNHDA, CDR2 SQIVND (reference sequence). J was trimmed by 4 bases and V by 5 bases; bases with no gene match: 15. The CDR3 DNA is TGTGCCAGTAGTGGTAGCGGGGCGGGAGTGTCGGTCACCGGGGAGCTGTTTTTT. It codes for CASSGSGAGVSVTGELFF. Filled out from reference TRBV19 and TRBJ2-2, the complete variable domain reads DGGITQSPKYLFRKEGQNVTLSCEQNLNHDAMYWYRQDPGQGLRLIYYSQIVNDFQKGDIAEGYSVSREKKESFPLTVTSAQKNPTAFYLCASSGSGAGVSVTGELFFGEGSRLTVL.

J is TRBJ2-3 and V is TRBV10-3, with 8 nucleotides matching TRBD2. The germline V gene has CDR1 ENHRY and CDR2 SYGVKD. J lost 4 bases, V lost 6 bases, and 6 bases had no gene match. The CDR3 totals 14 residues. The CDR3 here is CAIRSGLAADTQYF. The CDR3 region has the DNA TGTGCCATCAGATCAGGACTAGCCGCAGATACGCAGTATTTT.

This clone was seen a handful of times. The chain has TRBV29-1 and TRBJ1-2; D possibly corresponds to TRBD1 (5 bases). The CDR3 runs to 11 residues. CDR1 SQVTM and CDR2 ANQGSEA come from the germline V gene. V lost 6 bases and J lost 12, with 17 bases in between. CDR3 in amino acids: CSVKRDGHNTF. The DNA for the CDR3 is TGCAGCGTCAAAAGGGACGGACATAACACCTTC.

This chain connects TRBV7-9 to TRBJ2-7; D may correspond to TRBD1 or TRBD2 (5 bases each). Germline CDR1 and CDR2: SEHNR and FQNEAQ (reference sequence). The length of the CDR3 is 14 residues. Trimming removed 5 bases from V and 2 bases from J, with 13 bases in between. The CDR3 DNA sequence: TGTGCCAGCAGCCCGGGACGGAAACCCTACGAGCAGTACTTC. This codes for CASSPGRKPYEQYF. The whole variable domain, filled in from reference TRBV7-9 and TRBJ2-7, reads DTGVSQNPRHKITKRGQNVTFRCDPISEHNRLYWYRQTLGQGPEFLTYFQNEAQLEKSRLLSDRFSAERPKGSFSTLEIQRTEQGDSAMYLCASSPGRKPYEQYFGPGTRLTVT.

The V call is TRBV6-5, the J call TRBJ1-1; perhaps TRBD1 as D (5 bases). The CDR3 is 13 amino acids. Trimming left V 5 bases short and J 7 bases short, with 14 bases between. The V gene's germline CDR1 is MNHEY and CDR2 SVGAGI. In DNA form, the CDR3 reads TGTGCCAGCAGTACCTCCGGGGGGGATGAAGCTTTCTTT. This translates into CASSTSGGDEAFF.

The chain recombines TRBV10-3 with TRBJ2-3; D possibly corresponds to TRBD1 (6 bases). Trimming shortened V by 2 bases and J by 1 base, and 13 bases separated the two germline ends. The CDR3 runs 16 residues. Per germline, CDR1 ENHRY and CDR2 SYGVKD. The DNA for the CDR3 is TGTGCCATCAGTGAGAAGAACAGGGTAGGCACAGATACGCAGTATTTT. This encodes CAISEKNRVGTDTQYF.